This T cell receptor beta chain came from a study of T cell clonality in common variable immunodeficiency. Study conclusions and caveats: Reportedly, TCR beta sequences from common variable immunodeficiency showed fewer deletions and N-nucleotide insertions. Authors noted CVID clonality's cause needs subpopulation repertoire sequencing.

There are 16 residues in the CDR3. V dropped 7 bases and J dropped 8; count of bases not matched to a gene: 16. Per germline, CDR1 MNHEY and CDR2 SVGEGT. The repertoire was sequenced with immunoSEQ multiplex PCR; TCRdb's copy has only in-frame clones and lacks some. The sample lists just over 20,000 clones, none appearing once, the ten largest making up 2% to 2.5%. This clone has at least ten counts. The antigen is undetermined. The CDR3 end falls 3 residues outside the read, so it is completed with the germline J gene. The chain combines TRBV6-2 or TRBV6-3 with TRBJ1-4; 7 nucleotides line up with TRBD1. Sequencing was performed on peripheral blood mononuclear cells. The sequence was obtained from a human donor with common variable immunodeficiency. The CDR3 sequence is CASTDTGTAREEKLFF. CDR3 DNA (partial): TGTGCCAGCACCGACACAGGGACAGCTCGGGAAGAAAAA.